This T cell receptor beta chain stems from a study of shared clonotypes between healthy human individuals. Study outcomes and limitations: Generation probabilities were higher for clonotypes shared across all four sorted-subset donors than for unshared ones. For naive CD4 cells, approximately 5% of clonotypes were shared across a handful of donors.

Naive-designated CD8 cells lacked CD45RO, were positively enriched for CCR7, and omitted terminally differentiated effector memory CD45RA+ cells. A remark on this clone: The antigen is undetermined.

Produced via immunoSEQ multiplex PCR; TCRdb's table is partial and in-frame only. The sample lists about 2 million clones; around 96% were seen once. Material: naive CD8+ T cells sorted from blood. The clonotype was recovered from a man aged 18 to 30 in good health.

The CDR3 DNA is TGTGCCAGCAGCCTAACTAGCGGGAGTGTCTACGAGCAGTACTTC. It codes for CASSLTSGSVYEQYF. The rearrangement uses TRBV2 and TRBJ2-7, with TRBD2 matching 11 bases. V shed 6 bases, J shed 3 bases, and the junction held 7 bases outside the gene matches. Per the germline V gene, CDR1 is SNHLY and CDR2 is FYNNEI. This CDR3 has 15 residues.